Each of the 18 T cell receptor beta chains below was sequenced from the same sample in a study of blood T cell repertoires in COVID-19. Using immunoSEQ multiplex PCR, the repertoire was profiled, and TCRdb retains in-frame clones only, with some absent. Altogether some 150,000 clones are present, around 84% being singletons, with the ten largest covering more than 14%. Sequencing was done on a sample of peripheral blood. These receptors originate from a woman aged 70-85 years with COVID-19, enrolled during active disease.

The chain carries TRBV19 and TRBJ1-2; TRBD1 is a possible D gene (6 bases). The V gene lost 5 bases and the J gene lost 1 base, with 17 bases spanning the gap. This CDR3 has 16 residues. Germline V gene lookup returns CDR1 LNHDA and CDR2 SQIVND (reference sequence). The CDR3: CASSAPPGHRNYGYTF. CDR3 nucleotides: TGTGCCAGTAGTGCCCCGCCGGGACATCGTAACTATGGCTACACCTTC.

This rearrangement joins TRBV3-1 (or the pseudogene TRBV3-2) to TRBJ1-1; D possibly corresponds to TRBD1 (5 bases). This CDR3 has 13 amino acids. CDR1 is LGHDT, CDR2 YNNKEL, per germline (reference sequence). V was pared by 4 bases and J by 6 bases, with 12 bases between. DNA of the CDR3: TGTGCCAGCAGCCCCGTCCCGGGGGCTGAAGCTTTCTTT. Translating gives CASSPVPGAEAFF.

The CDR3 DNA sequence: TGTGCCAGCAGTGAAGCGCGGGGTGAAGCTTTCTTT. Translation: CASSEARGEAFF. This chain connects TRBV6-1 to TRBJ1-1; D uncertain. The CDR3 has 12 amino acids. The germline CDR1 and CDR2 sequences are MNHNS and SASEGT. The V and J ends lost 0 bases and 7 bases respectively, with 6 bases between them.

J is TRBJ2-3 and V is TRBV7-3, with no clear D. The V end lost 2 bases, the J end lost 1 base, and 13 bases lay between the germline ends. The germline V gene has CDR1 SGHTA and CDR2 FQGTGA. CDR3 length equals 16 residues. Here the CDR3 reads CASSLGLEFRTDTQYF. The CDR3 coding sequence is TGTGCCAGCAGCTTAGGGCTGGAATTCCGCACAGATACGCAGTATTTT. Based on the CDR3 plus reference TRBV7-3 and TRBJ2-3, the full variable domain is GAGVSQTPSNKVTEKGKYVELRCDPISGHTALYWYRQSLGQGPEFLIYFQGTGAADDSGLPNDRFFAVRPEGSVSTLKIQRTERGDSAVYLCASSLGLEFRTDTQYFGPGTRLTVL.

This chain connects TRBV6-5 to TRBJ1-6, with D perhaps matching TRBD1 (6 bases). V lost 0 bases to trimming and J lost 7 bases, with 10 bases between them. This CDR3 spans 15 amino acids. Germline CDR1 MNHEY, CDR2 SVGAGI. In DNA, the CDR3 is TGTGCCAGCAGTTACTCGGGACAAGAAAATTCACCCCTCCACTTT. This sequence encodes CASSYSGQENSPLHF.

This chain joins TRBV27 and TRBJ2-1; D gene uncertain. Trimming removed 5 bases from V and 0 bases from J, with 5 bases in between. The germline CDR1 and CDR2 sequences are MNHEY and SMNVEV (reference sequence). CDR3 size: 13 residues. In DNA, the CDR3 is TGTGCCAGCAGTCCGGGCTCCTACAATGAGCAGTTCTTC. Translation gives CASSPGSYNEQFF.

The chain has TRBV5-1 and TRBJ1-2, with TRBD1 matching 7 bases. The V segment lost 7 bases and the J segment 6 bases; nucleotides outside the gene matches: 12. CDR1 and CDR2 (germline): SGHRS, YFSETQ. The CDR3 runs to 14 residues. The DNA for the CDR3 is TGCGCCAGCTCGACAGGGCGCGGGCCCCATGGCTACACCTTC. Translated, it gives CASSTGRGPHGYTF.

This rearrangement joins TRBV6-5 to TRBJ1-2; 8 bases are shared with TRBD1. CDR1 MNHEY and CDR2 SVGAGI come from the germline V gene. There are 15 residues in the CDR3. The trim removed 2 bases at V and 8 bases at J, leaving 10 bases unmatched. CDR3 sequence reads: CASSYVAGGAAGYTF. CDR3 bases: TGTGCCAGCAGTTACGTGGCAGGGGGCGCCGCAGGCTACACCTTC.

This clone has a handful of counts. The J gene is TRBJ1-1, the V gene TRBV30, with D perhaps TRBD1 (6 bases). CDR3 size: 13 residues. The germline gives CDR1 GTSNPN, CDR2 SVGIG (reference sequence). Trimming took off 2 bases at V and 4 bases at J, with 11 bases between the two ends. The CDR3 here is CAWSKQGVTEAFF. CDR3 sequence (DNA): TGTGCCTGGAGTAAACAGGGAGTCACTGAAGCTTTCTTT.

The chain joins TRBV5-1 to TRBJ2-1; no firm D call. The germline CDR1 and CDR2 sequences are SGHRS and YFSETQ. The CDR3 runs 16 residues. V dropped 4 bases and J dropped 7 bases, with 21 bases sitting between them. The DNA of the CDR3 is TGCGCCAGCAGCGGTGCCGGCGGCCTCGTTGTTAATGAGCAGTTCTTC. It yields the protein CASSGAGGLVVNEQFF.

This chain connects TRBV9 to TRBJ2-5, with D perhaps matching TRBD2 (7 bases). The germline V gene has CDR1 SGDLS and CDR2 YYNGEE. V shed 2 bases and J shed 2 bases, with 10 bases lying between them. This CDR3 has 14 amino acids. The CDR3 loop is CASSVGGRQETQYF. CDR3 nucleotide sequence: TGTGCCAGCAGCGTGGGGGGGCGGCAAGAGACCCAGTACTTC.

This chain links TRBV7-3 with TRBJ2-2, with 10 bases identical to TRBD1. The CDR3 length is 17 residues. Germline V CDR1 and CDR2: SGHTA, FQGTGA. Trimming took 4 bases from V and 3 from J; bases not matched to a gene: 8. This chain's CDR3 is CASSSSPGTGDTGELFF. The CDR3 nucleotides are TGTGCCAGCAGCTCGTCCCCGGGGACAGGGGACACCGGGGAGCTGTTTTTT.

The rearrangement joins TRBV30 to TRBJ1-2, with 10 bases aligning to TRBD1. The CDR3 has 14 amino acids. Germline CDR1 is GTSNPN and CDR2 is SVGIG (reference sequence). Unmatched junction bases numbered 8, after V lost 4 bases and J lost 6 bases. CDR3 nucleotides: TGTGCCTGGATCGGGGACAGGGGAATGCATGGCTACACCTTC. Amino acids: CAWIGDRGMHGYTF.

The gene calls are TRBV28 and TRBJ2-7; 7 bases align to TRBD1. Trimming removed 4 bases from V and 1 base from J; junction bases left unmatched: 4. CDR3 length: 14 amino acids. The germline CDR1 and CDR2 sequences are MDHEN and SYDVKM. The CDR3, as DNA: TGTGCCAGCAGTTCACCGGGACAGTCCTACGAGCAGTACGTC. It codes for CASSSPGQSYEQYV.

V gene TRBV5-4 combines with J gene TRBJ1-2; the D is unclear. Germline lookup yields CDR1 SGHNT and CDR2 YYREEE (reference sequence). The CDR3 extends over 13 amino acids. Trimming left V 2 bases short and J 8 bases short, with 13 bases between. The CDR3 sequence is CASSFWRVGGYTF. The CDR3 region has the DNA TGTGCCAGCAGCTTTTGGAGGGTCGGAGGCTACACCTTC.

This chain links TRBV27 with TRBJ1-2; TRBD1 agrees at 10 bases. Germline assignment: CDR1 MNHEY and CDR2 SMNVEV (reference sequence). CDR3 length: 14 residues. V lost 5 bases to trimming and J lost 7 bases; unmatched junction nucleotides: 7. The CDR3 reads CASSTRQGAAGYTF. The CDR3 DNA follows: TGTGCCAGCAGTACCCGACAGGGGGCGGCTGGCTACACCTTC.

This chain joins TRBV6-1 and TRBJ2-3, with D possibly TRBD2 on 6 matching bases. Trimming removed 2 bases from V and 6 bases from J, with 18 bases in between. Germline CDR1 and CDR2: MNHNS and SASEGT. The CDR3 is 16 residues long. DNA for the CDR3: TGTGCCAGCAGTGAATGGAGAGTTCGGGGGAGCGATACGCAGTATTTT. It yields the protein CASSEWRVRGSDTQYF.

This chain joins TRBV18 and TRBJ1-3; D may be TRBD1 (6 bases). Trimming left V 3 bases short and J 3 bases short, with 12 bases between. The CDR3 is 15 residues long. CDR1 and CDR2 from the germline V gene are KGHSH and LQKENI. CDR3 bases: TGTGCCAGCTCACCCAACAGGGATGGTGGAAACACCATATATTTT. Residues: CASSPNRDGGNTIYF.